The 18 T cell receptor beta chains below all came from one sample that was sequenced in a study of blood T cell repertoires in COVID-19. Produced via immunoSEQ multiplex PCR; TCRdb's table is partial and in-frame only. Counted here are about 210,000 clones, around 80% occurring once; the ten biggest clones make up more than 10%. Sequenced: peripheral blood. The receptors were sampled from a woman aged 40 to 49 with acute or convalescent COVID-19.

This chain connects TRBV27 to TRBJ1-6; D gene ambiguous. The CDR3 is made up of 17 amino acids. Germline CDR1 reads MNHEY; CDR2 reads SMNVEV (reference sequence). The V end lost 7 bases, the J end lost 0 bases, and 16 bases lay between the germline ends. CDR3 DNA sequence: TGTGCCAGCACCACCCTTGTAGGGAGCTCCTATAATTCACCCCTCCACTTT. Translating it yields CASTTLVGSSYNSPLHF.

The chain is built from TRBV19 and TRBJ2-4; 7 bases are shared with TRBD1. CDR1 LNHDA and CDR2 SQIVND come from the germline V gene (reference sequence). The CDR3 length is 18 residues. With 6 bases clipped from V and 0 bases from J, the junction kept 14 bases outside the gene matches. In nucleotides, the CDR3 is TGTGCCAGTAGCCCCTTTGGGACAGTTGGGCTAGCCAAAAACATTCAGTACTTC. It codes for CASSPFGTVGLAKNIQYF.

The chain couples TRBV5-1 to TRBJ2-7; D is unclear. This CDR3 contains 14 residues. Germline CDR1 reads SGHRS; CDR2 reads YFSETQ. The germline V and J ends were trimmed by 0 bases and 3 bases, with 10 bases remaining between them. In nucleotides, the CDR3 is TGCGCCAGCAGCTTGGTTGGCCCAGACTACGAGCAGTACTTC. It yields the protein CASSLVGPDYEQYF. Full variable domain (missing parts from reference TRBV5-1 and TRBJ2-7): KAGVTQTPRYLIKTRGQQVTLSCSPISGHRSVSWYQQTPGQGLQFLFEYFSETQRNKGNFPGRFSGRQFSNSRSEMNVSTLELGDSALYLCASSLVGPDYEQYFGPGTRLTVT.

This sequence joins TRBV27 and TRBJ1-1, with D possibly being TRBD1 (6 bases). The CDR3 has 13 residues. The ends were cut back, 6 bases at V and 1 base at J, with 9 bases in the middle. Germline CDR1 MNHEY, CDR2 SMNVEV (reference sequence). The CDR3 region has the DNA TGTGCCAGCAGGCTACAGGGGAACACTGAAGCTTTCTTT. It encodes CASRLQGNTEAFF.

V gene TRBV5-5 combines with J gene TRBJ2-5; TRBD1 is a possible D gene (6 bases). The CDR3 contains 15 residues. V was cut by 5 bases and J by 5 bases, with 19 bases left in between. Germline CDR1 SGHKS, CDR2 YYEKEE (reference sequence). In DNA, the CDR3 is TGTGCCAGCAGATTTACGGACAGATCTCCGGAGACCCAGTACTTC. Amino acid sequence: CASRFTDRSPETQYF.

CDR3 residues: CASRDRSYEQYF. In DNA, the CDR3 is TGCGCCAGCAGGGACAGGTCTTACGAGCAGTACTTC. The chain is built from TRBV5-1 and TRBJ2-7; 7 bases match TRBD1. V shed 5 bases and J 4 bases; nucleotides not matched to a gene: 3. CDR1 and CDR2 (germline): SGHRS, YFSETQ. The CDR3 loop spans 12 amino acids.

V gene TRBV12-5 combines with J gene TRBJ1-3, with 11 bases matching TRBD1. V gave up 1 base and J gave up 2 bases; unmatched junction bases: 16. Germline CDR1 and CDR2: LGHNT and FRNRAP. This CDR3 is 21 amino acids long. CDR3 bases: TGTGCTAGTGGTTTGGATCTAGGTCCTAGGGGACAGGGGGGAACTGGAAACACCATATATTTT. Translation: CASGLDLGPRGQGGTGNTIYF.

V and J are TRBV10-3 and TRBJ2-6; D perhaps matches TRBD1 (6 bases). CDR1 is ENHRY, CDR2 SYGVKD, per germline. This CDR3 comprises 16 residues. Trimming took 4 bases from V and 0 from J, leaving 10 bases between them. CDR3 in DNA: TGTGCCATCAGTGCACAGGGCAGCTCTGGGGCCAACGTCCTGACTTTC. It encodes CAISAQGSSGANVLTF.

The rearrangement uses TRBV9 and TRBJ2-2, with 7 bases that match TRBD2. The CDR3 consists of 16 residues. V shed 3 bases, J shed 6 bases, and the junction held 11 bases outside the gene matches. Germline CDR1 reads SGDLS; CDR2 reads YYNGEE. CDR3 in DNA: TGTGCCAGCAGCGCCTTGGGCGGGAGTTTGGCCGGGGAGCTGTTTTTT. Its protein is CASSALGGSLAGELFF.

The V call is TRBV6-5, the J call TRBJ2-4; TRBD2 agrees at 8 bases. The V segment lost 10 bases and the J segment 9 bases; nucleotides outside the gene matches: 11. CDR3 size: 13 residues. CDR1 and CDR2 from the germline V gene are MNHEY and SVGAGI. CDR3 nucleotides: TGTGCCACCACCCTCCGGGGGGGCTTCATTCAGTACTTC. This codes for CATTLRGGFIQYF.

The rearrangement links TRBV11-2 to TRBJ2-7; TRBD2 might be the D (6 bases). This CDR3 contains 13 residues. The germline V gene has CDR1 SGHAT and CDR2 FQNNGV. The V end was cut by 5 bases, the J end by 7 bases, with 15 bases between. For the CDR3, the DNA is TGTGCCAGCAGCCCCGGGACTCTCCGAGAGCAGTACTTC. This sequence encodes CASSPGTLREQYF.

This clone was observed a handful of times. This chain links TRBV12-3 or TRBV12-4 with TRBJ1-2; D ambiguous. The CDR3 contains 12 residues. The germline V and J ends were trimmed by 4 bases and 6 bases, with 9 bases remaining between them. For the CDR3, the DNA is TGTGCCAGCAGTTGGCCCGGGAATGGCTACACCTTC. It translates to CASSWPGNGYTF.

The V and J genes are TRBV4-2 and TRBJ1-1, with D uncertain. Germline V gene sequence: CDR1 LGHNA, CDR2 YNFKEQ. The CDR3 is 14 residues long. Trimming removed 4 bases at V and 10 bases at J, with 19 bases between. This CDR3 is CASSPPEGARGAFF. CDR3 DNA sequence: TGTGCCAGCAGCCCCCCCGAGGGAGCCCGGGGAGCTTTCTTT.

J is TRBJ2-1 and V is TRBV9; D may be TRBD2 (5 bases). The CDR3 is 15 amino acids. The ends were cut back, 4 bases at V and 3 bases at J, with 14 bases in the middle. The germline V gene encodes CDR1 SGDLS and CDR2 YYNGEE. CDR3 sequence (DNA): TGTGCCAGCAGCCTCGGGGTTGCCGACTACAATGAGCAGTTCTTC. It codes for CASSLGVADYNEQFF. The complete variable domain, with remaining parts taken from reference TRBV9 and TRBJ2-1, reads DSGVTQTPKHLITATGQRVTLRCSPRSGDLSVYWYQQSLDQGLQFLIQYYNGEERAKGNILERFSAQQFPDLHSELNLSSLELGDSALYFCASSLGVADYNEQFFGPGTRLTVL.

In its sample, this clone was seen many times. This sequence joins TRBV24-1 and TRBJ2-5, with TRBD2 identical over 9 bases. V lost 4 bases, J lost 4 bases, and 6 bases stayed unmatched. Germline CDR1 reads KGHDR; CDR2 reads SFDVKD. The CDR3 loop spans 15 amino acids. The CDR3 region is CATSDPAGGRETQYF. CDR3 DNA sequence: TGTGCCACCAGTGACCCAGCGGGAGGACGAGAGACCCAGTACTTC.

The chain uses TRBV5-1 and TRBJ2-3, with D perhaps matching TRBD1 (5 bases). Trimming took off 3 bases at V and 2 bases at J, with 10 bases between the two ends. The CDR3 has 14 residues. Germline-derived CDR1 and CDR2 are SGHRS and YFSETQ. The CDR3 DNA follows: TGCGCCAGCAGCTCAGGGCTATCCACAGATACGCAGTATTTT. This translates into CASSSGLSTDTQYF.

The chain couples TRBV11-2 to TRBJ2-7; a possible D gene is TRBD2 (6 bases). Germline V lookup: CDR1 SGHAT, CDR2 FQNNGV. V lost 1 base to trimming and J lost 9 bases, with 16 bases between them. The CDR3 covers 14 residues. The CDR3 coding sequence is TGTGCCAGCAGCTTAGGCACGGGGGTCGCGCGGCAGTACTTC. It yields the protein CASSLGTGVARQYF.

The chain recombines TRBV9 with TRBJ2-2; the match to TRBD1 covers 10 bases. Germline CDR1 is SGDLS and CDR2 is YYNGEE. V dropped 2 bases and J dropped 3; count of bases not matched to a gene: 10. The CDR3 consists of 18 residues. The CDR3 loop reads CASSVRWGDRGDTGELFF. CDR3 bases: TGTGCCAGCAGCGTCCGGTGGGGGGACAGGGGAGACACCGGGGAGCTGTTTTTT.